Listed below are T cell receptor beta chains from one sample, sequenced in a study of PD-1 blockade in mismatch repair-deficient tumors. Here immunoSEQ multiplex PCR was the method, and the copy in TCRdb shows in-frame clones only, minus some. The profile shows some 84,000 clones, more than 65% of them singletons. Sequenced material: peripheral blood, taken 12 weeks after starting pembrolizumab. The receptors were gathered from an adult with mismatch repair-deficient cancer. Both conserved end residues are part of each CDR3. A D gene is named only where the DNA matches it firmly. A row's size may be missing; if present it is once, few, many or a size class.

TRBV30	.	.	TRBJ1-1	CAWSHQGGGTEAFF	TGTGCCTGGAGTCATCAGGGAGGTGGAACTGAAGCTTTCTTT
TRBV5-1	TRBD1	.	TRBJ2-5	CASSLETGDFLETQYF	TGCGCCAGCAGCTTGGAGACAGGGGATTTCCTGGAGACCCAGTACTTC
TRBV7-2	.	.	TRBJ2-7	CASSWAEGPGYEQYF	TGTGCCAGCAGTTGGGCGGAGGGCCCGGGCTACGAGCAGTACTTC
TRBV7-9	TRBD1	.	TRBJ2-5	CASSSGTGGTQYF	TGTGCCAGCAGCTCCGGGACAGGGGGGACCCAGTACTTC
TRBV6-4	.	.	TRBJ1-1	CASSALENTEAFF	TGTGCCAGCAGTGCATTAGAGAACACTGAAGCTTTCTTT
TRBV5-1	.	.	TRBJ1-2	CASSLKGEVDGYTF	TGCGCCAGCAGCTTGAAGGGGGAAGTCGATGGCTACACCTTC
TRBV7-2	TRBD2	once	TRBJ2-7	CASSRTSGLIDEQYF	TGTGCCAGCAGCCGGACTAGCGGGTTAATCGACGAGCAGTACTTC
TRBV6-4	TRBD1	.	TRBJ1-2	CASSPNPGQAGVGGYTF	TGTGCCAGCAGTCCTAACCCCGGACAGGCAGGGGTCGGGGGCTACACCTTC
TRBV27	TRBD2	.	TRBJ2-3	CASSSRGRASDTQYF	TGTGCCAGCAGTTCCCGCGGGAGGGCCTCTGATACGCAGTATTTT
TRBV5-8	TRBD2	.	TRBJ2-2	CASSLATGLAGFTGELFF	TGTGCCAGCAGCTTGGCGACGGGACTAGCGGGGTTCACCGGGGAGCTGTTTTTT
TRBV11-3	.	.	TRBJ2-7	CASSPRTAGGQYF	TGTGCCAGCAGCCCGAGGACAGCCGGCGGGCAGTACTTC
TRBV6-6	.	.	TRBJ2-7	CASSDPNNYEQYF	TGTGCCAGCAGTGACCCGAATAACTACGAGCAGTACTTC
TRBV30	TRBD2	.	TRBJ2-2	CAWKLAGHTGELFF	TGTGCCTGGAAATTAGCGGGCCACACCGGGGAGCTGTTTTTT
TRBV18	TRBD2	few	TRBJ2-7	CASSPTSGVYEQYF	TGTGCCAGCTCACCTACTAGCGGAGTATACGAGCAGTACTTC
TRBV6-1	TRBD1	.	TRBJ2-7	CAVRRGTASSYEQYF	TGTGCCGTCCGGAGAGGGACAGCGAGCTCCTACGAGCAGTACTTC
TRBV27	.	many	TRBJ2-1	CASSLSAYNEQFF	TGTGCCAGCAGTTTATCGGCCTACAATGAGCAGTTCTTC
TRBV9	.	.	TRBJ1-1	CASSVVRGGNTEAFF	TGTGCCAGCAGCGTAGTTCGGGGAGGGAACACTGAAGCTTTCTTT
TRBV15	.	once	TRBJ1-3	CATSRPSSSAIYF	TGTGCCACCAGCAGACCTAGTAGTTCGGCCATATATTTT
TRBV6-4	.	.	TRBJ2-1	CASSGGDEQFF	TGTGCCAGCTCAGGGGGGGATGAGCAGTTCTTC
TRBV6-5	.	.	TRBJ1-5	CASSYSMGYQPQHF	TGTGCCAGCAGTTACTCGATGGGGTATCAGCCCCAGCATTTT
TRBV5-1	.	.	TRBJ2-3	CASSPEETKLADTQYF	TGCGCCAGCAGCCCGGAAGAGACGAAGCTCGCCGATACGCAGTATTTT
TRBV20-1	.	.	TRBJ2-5	CSARQEETQYF	TGCAGTGCGAGACAGGAAGAGACCCAGTACTTC
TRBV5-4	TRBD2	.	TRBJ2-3	CASSLTSGTDTQYF	TGTGCCAGCAGCTTGACTAGCGGCACAGATACGCAGTATTTT
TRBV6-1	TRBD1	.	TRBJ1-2	CASMIRDSLNYGYTF	TGTGCCAGCATGATCCGGGACAGTCTGAACTATGGCTACACCTTC
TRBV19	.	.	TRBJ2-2	CASSIGRGQGDTGELFF	TGTGCCAGTAGCATAGGGAGGGGGCAGGGGGACACCGGGGAGCTGTTTTTT
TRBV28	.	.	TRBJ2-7	CASSKTSLAGEQYF	TGTGCCAGCAGCAAAACTAGCCTGGCCGGCGAGCAGTACTTC
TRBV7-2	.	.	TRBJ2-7	CASSARRLASEQYF	TGTGCCAGCAGCGCGAGACGATTAGCTTCCGAGCAGTACTTC
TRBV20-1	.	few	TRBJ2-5	CSSQYQETQYF	TGCAGTTCCCAGTACCAAGAGACCCAGTACTTC
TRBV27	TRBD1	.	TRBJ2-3	CASSVNRGHPTDTQYF	TGTGCCAGCAGCGTAAACAGGGGACACCCCACAGATACGCAGTATTTT
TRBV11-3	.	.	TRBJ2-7	CASSLQREQYF	TGTGCCAGCAGCTTACAAAGAGAGCAGTACTTC
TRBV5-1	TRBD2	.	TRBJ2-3	CASSQGTSGRSTDTQYF	TGCGCCAGCAGCCAAGGGACTAGCGGGAGATCGACAGATACGCAGTATTTT
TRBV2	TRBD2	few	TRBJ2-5	CASMGLAVQETQYF	TGTGCCAGCATGGGACTAGCGGTCCAAGAGACCCAGTACTTC
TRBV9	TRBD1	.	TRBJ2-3	CASSAFRGPPDTQYF	TGTGCCAGCAGCGCATTTAGGGGGCCCCCAGATACGCAGTATTTT
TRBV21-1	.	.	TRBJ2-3	CASSEIEGGPDADTQYF	TGTGCCAGCAGCGAGATCGAGGGCGGTCCAGACGCAGATACGCAGTATTTT
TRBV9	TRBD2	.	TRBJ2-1	CASSGGLADEQFF	TGTGCCAGCAGCGGGGGACTAGCGGACGAGCAGTTCTTC
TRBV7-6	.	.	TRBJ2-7	CASSEPRTGSYEQYF	TGTGCCAGTAGCGAACCCCGGACGGGCAGCTACGAGCAGTACTTC
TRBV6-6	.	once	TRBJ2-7	CASRPRDSSYEQYF	TGTGCCAGCAGACCCCGGGACTCGTCCTACGAGCAGTACTTC
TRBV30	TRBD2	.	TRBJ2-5	CAWRLAGRQETQYF	TGTGCCTGGAGACTAGCGGGGAGACAAGAGACCCAGTACTTC
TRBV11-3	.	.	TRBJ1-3	CASSLSRASGNTIYF	TGTGCCAGCAGCTTATCTCGAGCCTCTGGAAACACCATATATTTT
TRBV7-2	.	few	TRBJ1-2	CASSVRQAGYTF	TGTGCCAGCAGCGTTCGACAGGCGGGCTACACCTTC
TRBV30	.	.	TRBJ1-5	CAWSDQRGEPQHF	TGTGCCTGGAGTGACCAAAGGGGGGAGCCCCAGCATTTT
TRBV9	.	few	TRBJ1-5	CASSEGESNQPQHF	TGTGCCAGCAGCGAGGGGGAGAGCAATCAGCCCCAGCATTTT